Listed below are T cell receptor beta chains from one sample, sequenced in a study of cytomegalovirus exposure and HLA in healthy donors. Only in-frame clones appear in the TCRdb table, and some are missing; sequencing was by immunoSEQ multiplex PCR. The sample shows fewer than 250,000 clones, more than 65% of them seen only once. Sequencing was performed on PBMCs. The receptors derive from a man between 35 and 55 years old in good health and CMV-seropositive. Each CDR3 is given with its conserved first and last residue. Each record gives: J gene, V gene, clone size, D gene, CDR3 length, CDR3 DNA, CDR3 protein. The D gene is left open where the match is weak. Clone sizes are given selectively: once, few, many, or a class where the clone is expanded.

j_call: TRBJ2-2; v_call: TRBV29-1; clone_size: .; d_call: TRBD2; cdr3_length: 14; cdr3_nt: TGCAGCGTTGCCCTAGCGGGAGGCAACGGGGAGCTGTTTTTT; cdr3_aa: CSVALAGGNGELFF
j_call: TRBJ2-1; v_call: TRBV27; clone_size: few; d_call: .; cdr3_length: 15; cdr3_nt: TGTGCCAGCAGTTTAGAGGGGGGGTTTTACAATGAGCAGTTCTTC; cdr3_aa: CASSLEGGFYNEQFF
j_call: TRBJ2-2; v_call: TRBV21-1; clone_size: .; d_call: .; cdr3_length: 13; cdr3_nt: TGTGCCAGCAGCAAAGTTCGTGTCGGGGAGCTGTTTTTT; cdr3_aa: CASSKVRVGELFF
j_call: TRBJ2-1; v_call: TRBV7-3; clone_size: .; d_call: .; cdr3_length: 13; cdr3_nt: TGTGCCAGCAGCCCGACCGCTAGGAATGAGCAGTTCTTC; cdr3_aa: CASSPTARNEQFF
j_call: TRBJ2-5; v_call: TRBV5-4; clone_size: .; d_call: TRBD1; cdr3_length: 16; cdr3_nt: TGTGCCAGCAGCCAAGATCCCGGACAGGGGGCAGAGACCCAGTACTTC; cdr3_aa: CASSQDPGQGAETQYF
j_call: TRBJ2-3; v_call: TRBV4-1; clone_size: .; d_call: TRBD2; cdr3_length: 19; cdr3_nt: TGCGCCAGCAGCCAAGAATGGGCTAGCGGGGGGGTGGGGGCAGATACGCAGTATTTT; cdr3_aa: CASSQEWASGGVGADTQYF
j_call: TRBJ1-2; v_call: TRBV6-5; clone_size: .; d_call: TRBD1; cdr3_length: 14; cdr3_nt: TGTGCCAGCAGTTATTCGGACAGGGTGGGTGGCTACACCTTC; cdr3_aa: CASSYSDRVGGYTF
j_call: TRBJ1-2; v_call: TRBV18; clone_size: once; d_call: TRBD1; cdr3_length: 12; cdr3_nt: TGTGCCACCGGCCGGGACAGGGACGGCTACACCTTC; cdr3_aa: CATGRDRDGYTF
j_call: TRBJ2-5; v_call: TRBV28; clone_size: .; d_call: TRBD2; cdr3_length: 16; cdr3_nt: TGTGCCAGCAGTTTAAGTAGCGGGAGTGTAGGGGAGACCCAGTACTTC; cdr3_aa: CASSLSSGSVGETQYF
j_call: TRBJ2-2; v_call: TRBV27; clone_size: .; d_call: TRBD1; cdr3_length: 15; cdr3_nt: TGTGCCAGCATATCAACACAGGGGGTTACCGGGGAGCTGTTTTTT; cdr3_aa: CASISTQGVTGELFF
j_call: TRBJ1-1; v_call: TRBV6-5; clone_size: .; d_call: TRBD1; cdr3_length: 13; cdr3_nt: TGTGCCAGCAGTTACGACCGACAGGGTAAAGCTTTCTTT; cdr3_aa: CASSYDRQGKAFF
j_call: TRBJ2-7; v_call: TRBV21-1; clone_size: .; d_call: .; cdr3_length: 15; cdr3_nt: TGTGCCAGCAGCAAAGGGGAGGGGGAGTTCTACGAGCAGTACTTC; cdr3_aa: CASSKGEGEFYEQYF
j_call: TRBJ1-2; v_call: TRBV5-6; clone_size: .; d_call: TRBD1; cdr3_length: 14; cdr3_nt: TGTGCCAGCAGCTTTGGACAGGGGGGCTATGGCTACACCTTC; cdr3_aa: CASSFGQGGYGYTF
j_call: TRBJ2-1; v_call: TRBV9; clone_size: .; d_call: .; cdr3_length: 13; cdr3_nt: TGTGCCAGCAGCGTAGCAGGGTCCAATGAGCAGTTCTTC; cdr3_aa: CASSVAGSNEQFF
j_call: TRBJ1-5; v_call: TRBV2; clone_size: .; d_call: .; cdr3_length: 14; cdr3_nt: TGTGCCAGCAGCCAAGTGGGGCAGAATCAGCCCCAGCATTTT; cdr3_aa: CASSQVGQNQPQHF